One and the same sample provided the 6 T cell receptor beta chains below, sequenced in a study of T cell responses to AZD1222 COVID-19 vaccine. TCRdb's table, derived via immunoSEQ multiplex PCR, lists solely in-frame clones and lacks some. The sample contains about 170,000 clones, approximately 90% of which appear only once. The source material was peripheral blood, sampled on day 0 of AZD1222 vaccination. The source of these receptors is an adult in good health.

The chain combines TRBV3-1 (or the pseudogene TRBV3-2) with TRBJ2-7; D may be TRBD1 (5 bases). The CDR3 is 15 residues long. V was trimmed by 0 bases and J by 5 bases, leaving 14 bases between them. CDR1 is LGHDT, CDR2 YNNKEL, per germline (reference sequence). CDR3 amino acids: CASSQDVGRAHEQYF. As DNA, the CDR3 is TGTGCCAGCAGCCAAGATGTAGGCAGGGCGCACGAGCAGTACTTC.

The chain joins TRBV2 to TRBJ2-1, with D maybe TRBD1 (6 bases). Germline V lookup: CDR1 SNHLY, CDR2 FYNNEI. This CDR3 is built from 15 residues. V gave up 3 bases and J gave up 5 bases, with 14 bases separating them. CDR3 in amino acids: CASSERGNLNNEQFF. CDR3 nucleotide sequence: TGTGCCAGCAGTGAGAGGGGGAACCTTAACAATGAGCAGTTCTTC.

This sequence joins TRBV19 and TRBJ2-7; 12 bases agree with TRBD2. CDR1 is LNHDA, CDR2 SQIVND, per germline (reference sequence). Germline trimming cut 5 bases from V and 6 bases from J; bases unmatched to any gene: 8. The CDR3 loop spans 15 amino acids. CDR3 DNA: TGTGCCAGTAGTCCTAGACTAGCGGGGGTTTCCGAGCAGTACGTC. Its translation: CASSPRLAGVSEQYV.

The chain is built from TRBV6-5 and TRBJ2-3, with D uncertain. Germline loops: CDR1 MNHEY, CDR2 SVGAGI. Trimming pared 6 bases from V and 3 bases from J, leaving 16 bases between. The CDR3 extends over 15 amino acids. The DNA for the CDR3 is TGTGCCAGCAGAGAGACGCGGCACGGGACAGATACGCAGTATTTT. Protein: CASRETRHGTDTQYF.

The V call is TRBV5-4, the J call TRBJ1-2; weak D call: TRBD1 (5 bases). The CDR3 contains 15 residues. Per germline, CDR1 SGHNT and CDR2 YYREEE (reference sequence). V gave up 4 bases and J gave up 3 bases, with 16 bases separating them. The CDR3 DNA follows: TGTGCCAGCAGCCAATCCGGGACGGAACACTATGGCTACACCTTC. Encoded protein: CASSQSGTEHYGYTF. Full variable domain (remainder filled in from reference TRBV5-4 and TRBJ1-2): ETGVTQSPTHLIKTRGQQVTLRCSSQSGHNTVSWYQQALGQGPQFIFQYYREEENGRGNFPPRFSGLQFPNYSSELNVNALELDDSALYLCASSQSGTEHYGYTFGSGTRLTVV.

The chain is built from TRBV6-5 and TRBJ2-7; TRBD1 matches at 9 bases. V gave up 2 bases and J gave up 4 bases; unmatched junction bases: 6. The germline CDR1 and CDR2 sequences are MNHEY and SVGAGI. The CDR3 sequence is 15 residues long. The CDR3 DNA reads TGTGCCAGCAGTTACACGGGACAGGGTCAGTACGAGCAGTACTTC. The encoded protein is CASSYTGQGQYEQYF.